This T cell receptor beta chain was recorded in a study of CD8 T cells in ankylosing spondylitis. The authors made TCR beta libraries by quantitative 5'-RACE with molecular barcodes. MiXCR, run by TCRdb on the 5' RACE reads, gives a single entry per CDR3 protein. The sample holds around 140,000 distinct CDR3 sequences; roughly 15% are singletons and the top ten take approximately 33%. V lost 5 bases and J 4 bases, leaving 28 bases between the germline ends. This CDR3 is built from 19 residues. The germline CDR1 and CDR2 sequences are SGHAT and FQDESV (reference sequence). A word on this clonotype: Its target is not known.

General study findings and limits: Roughly 8 highly homologous variants formed a TCR beta motif that appeared characteristic of ankylosing spondylitis blood. CD8+ cells made up the disease-linked clones, which were relatively rare in peripheral blood. Reports say disease-linked clones showed up significantly more in matched ankylosing spondylitis synovial fluid.

The sequence derives from a male donor with ankylosing spondylitis. The rearrangement links TRBV11-1 to TRBJ2-3, with a tentative D call TRBD2 (6 bases). The sample taken for sequencing was blood, either unsorted or a sorted T cell fraction (not recorded which). The DNA of the CDR3 is TGTGCCAGCAGCCCCCGTATGGGTGTTCGGGACTCGTCCCCAGATACGCAGTATTTT. Translation: CASSPRMGVRDSSPDTQYF.